There are many counts of the clone carrying this T cell receptor (beta chain). This entry is derived from a study of T cells in Graves' hyperthyroidism and ophthalmopathy. Pregnant or lactating patients were excluded, as were those with uncontrolled infection or other autoimmune disease. Clinical symptoms, serum thyroxine, TRAb, thyroid ultrasound and orbital computed tomography informed diagnoses. About 10 ml of fresh peripheral blood supplied the PBMCs. Researchers took RNA transcripts and amplified the TCR beta CDR3 regions from them. Initially, a first-round RT-PCR of the TCR CDR3 employed the HTBI primer set. TCRdb re-called the multiplex PCR reads through MiXCR, storing one row per CDR3 protein. The profile shows approximately 370,000 distinct CDR3 sequences, about 15% of them singletons. Trimming pared 0 bases from V and 7 bases from J, leaving 19 bases between. Per the germline V gene, CDR1 is SGHVS and CDR2 is FQNEAQ. The CDR3 extends over 18 amino acids.

Sequenced material: blood. The rearrangement joins TRBV7-8 to TRBJ1-6, with D possibly matching TRBD1 (5 bases). This TCR was recovered from a woman aged 25 to 39 with Graves' hyperthyroidism that later progressed to Graves' ophthalmopathy. The CDR3 DNA follows: TGTGCCAGCAGCTTAGCCGGGTATGCTGACAGATACAATTCACCCCTCCACTTT. It specifies CASSLAGYADRYNSPLHF. The complete variable domain, with remaining parts taken from reference TRBV7-8 and TRBJ1-6, reads GAGVSQSPRYKVAKRGQDVALRCDPISGHVSLFWYQQALGQGPEFLTYFQNEAQLDKSGLPSDRFFAERPEGSVSTLKIQRTQQEDSAVYLCASSLAGYADRYNSPLHFGNGTRLTVT.